This T cell receptor (beta chain) was retrieved from a study of blood T cell repertoires in COVID-19. J gave up 2 bases and V 8 bases, and 9 bases lay outside the gene matches. This CDR3 has 14 amino acids. Germline V gene data show CDR1 as MNHEY and CDR2 as SVGAGI. This clone was counted a few times. Clones were sequenced by immunoSEQ multiplex PCR, and TCRdb holds only the in-frame ones, with some missing. Among a few hundred thousand clones listed, less than 90% were seen once. The sequencing sample was made of PBMCs or T cells enriched from blood (not recorded which). The chain combines TRBV6-5 with TRBJ2-7; TRBD2 matches 7 bases. The receptor was isolated from a young woman who had recovered from COVID-19. Here the CDR3 DNA reads TGTGCCAGCCGCCGGGGGGAAGGGACCTACGAGCAGTACTTC. Translating it yields CASRRGEGTYEQYF.